The sequence of this T cell receptor beta chain was determined in a study of blood T cell repertoires in COVID-19. This clone has a handful of counts. Only in-frame clones appear in the TCRdb table, and some are missing; sequencing was by immunoSEQ multiplex PCR. Among around 280,000 clones listed, around 85% were seen once. Clinical history as reported by participants underpinned cohort assignment. Germline lookup yields CDR1 LNHDA and CDR2 SQIVND (reference sequence). V gave up 5 bases and J gave up 6 bases, with 11 bases separating them. This CDR3 contains 14 residues. The sample was PBMCs or T cells enriched from blood (not recorded which). The rearrangement joins TRBV19 to TRBJ1-6; D call uncertain. The sequence was collected from a woman between 40 and 55 years old who had recovered from COVID-19. In nucleotides, the CDR3 is TGTGCCAGTAGTCGACTAACCCCTAATTCACCCCTCCACTTT. Translation gives CASSRLTPNSPLHF.